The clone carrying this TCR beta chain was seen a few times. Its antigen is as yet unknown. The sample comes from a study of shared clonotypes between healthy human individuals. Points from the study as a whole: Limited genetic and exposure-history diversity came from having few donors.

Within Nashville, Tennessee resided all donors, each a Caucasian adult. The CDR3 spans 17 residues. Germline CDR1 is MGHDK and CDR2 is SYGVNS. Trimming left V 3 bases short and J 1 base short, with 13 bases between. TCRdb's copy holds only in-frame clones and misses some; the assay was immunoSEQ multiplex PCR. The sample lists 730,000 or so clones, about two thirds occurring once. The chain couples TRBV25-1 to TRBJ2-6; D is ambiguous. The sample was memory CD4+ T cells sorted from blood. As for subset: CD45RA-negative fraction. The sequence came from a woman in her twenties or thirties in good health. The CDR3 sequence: CASSDPDTASGANVLTF. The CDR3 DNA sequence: TGTGCCAGCAGTGACCCCGATACAGCTTCTGGGGCCAACGTCCTGACTTTC.